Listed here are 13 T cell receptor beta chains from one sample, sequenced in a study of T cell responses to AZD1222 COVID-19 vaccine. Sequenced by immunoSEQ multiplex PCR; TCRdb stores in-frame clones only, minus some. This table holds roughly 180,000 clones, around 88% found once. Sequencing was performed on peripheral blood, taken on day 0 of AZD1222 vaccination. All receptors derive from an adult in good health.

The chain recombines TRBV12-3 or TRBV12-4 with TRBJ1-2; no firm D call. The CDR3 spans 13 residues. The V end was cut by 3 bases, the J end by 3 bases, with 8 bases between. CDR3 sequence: CASSFRGYYGYTF. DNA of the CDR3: TGTGCCAGCAGTTTTAGAGGATACTATGGCTACACCTTC.

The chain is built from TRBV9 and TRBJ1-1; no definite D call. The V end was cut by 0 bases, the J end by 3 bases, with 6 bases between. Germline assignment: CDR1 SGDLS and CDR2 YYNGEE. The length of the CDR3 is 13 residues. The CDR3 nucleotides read TGTGCCAGCAGCGTAGGCGGGGACACTGAAGCTTTCTTT. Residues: CASSVGGDTEAFF.

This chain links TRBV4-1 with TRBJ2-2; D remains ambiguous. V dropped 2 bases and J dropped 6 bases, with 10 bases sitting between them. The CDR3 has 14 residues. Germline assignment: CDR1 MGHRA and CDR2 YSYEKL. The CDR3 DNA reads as TGCGCCAGCAGCCAACCTCTGGTCTCCGGGGAGCTGTTTTTT. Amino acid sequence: CASSQPLVSGELFF.

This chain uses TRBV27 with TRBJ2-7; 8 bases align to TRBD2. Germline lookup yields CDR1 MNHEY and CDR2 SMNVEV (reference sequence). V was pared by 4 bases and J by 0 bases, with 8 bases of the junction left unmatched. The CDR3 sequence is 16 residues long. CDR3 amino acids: CASSSQALAVSYEQYF. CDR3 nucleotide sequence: TGTGCCAGCAGTTCCCAGGCACTAGCGGTCTCCTACGAGCAGTACTTC.

The CDR3 reads CASSTEWGVRTF. CDR3 in DNA: TGTGCCAGCAGCACCGAGTGGGGGGTCCGCACCTTC. V gene TRBV9 combines with J gene TRBJ1-2; a weak D match, TRBD1 (5 bases). The CDR3 contains 12 residues. CDR1 and CDR2 (germline): SGDLS, YYNGEE. The ends were cut back, 4 bases at V and 13 bases at J, with 17 bases in the middle. Together with reference TRBV9 and TRBJ1-2, the CDR3 gives the full variable domain: DSGVTQTPKHLITATGQRVTLRCSPRSGDLSVYWYQQSLDQGLQFLIQYYNGEERAKGNILERFSAQQFPDLHSELNLSSLELGDSALYFCASSTEWGVRTFGSGTRLTVV.

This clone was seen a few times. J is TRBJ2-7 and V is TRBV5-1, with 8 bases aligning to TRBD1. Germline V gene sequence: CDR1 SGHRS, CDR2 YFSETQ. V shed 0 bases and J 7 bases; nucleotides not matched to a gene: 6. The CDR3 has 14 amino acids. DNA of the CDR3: TGCGCCAGCAGCTTGGGACAGGGGAAAGGAGAGCAGTACTTC. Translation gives CASSLGQGKGEQYF. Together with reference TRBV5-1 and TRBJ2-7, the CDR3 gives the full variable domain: KAGVTQTPRYLIKTRGQQVTLSCSPISGHRSVSWYQQTPGQGLQFLFEYFSETQRNKGNFPGRFSGRQFSNSRSEMNVSTLELGDSALYLCASSLGQGKGEQYFGPGTRLTVT.

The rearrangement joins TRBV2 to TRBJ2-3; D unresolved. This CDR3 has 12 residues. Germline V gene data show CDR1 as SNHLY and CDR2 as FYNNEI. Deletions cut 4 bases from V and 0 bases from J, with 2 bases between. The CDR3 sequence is CASSASTDTQYF. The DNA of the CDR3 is TGTGCCAGCAGTGCAAGCACAGATACGCAGTATTTT.

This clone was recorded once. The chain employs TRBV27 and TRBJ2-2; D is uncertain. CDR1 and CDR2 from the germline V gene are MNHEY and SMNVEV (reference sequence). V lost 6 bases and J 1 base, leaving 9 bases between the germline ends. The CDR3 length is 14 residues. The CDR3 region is CASSPGVNTGELFF. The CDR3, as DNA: TGTGCCAGCAGCCCAGGAGTGAACACCGGGGAGCTGTTTTTT.

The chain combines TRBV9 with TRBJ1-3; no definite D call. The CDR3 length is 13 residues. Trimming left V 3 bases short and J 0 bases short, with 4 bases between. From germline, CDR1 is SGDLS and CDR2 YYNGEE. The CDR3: CASSAPSGNTIYF. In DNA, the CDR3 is TGTGCCAGCAGCGCCCCCTCTGGAAACACCATATATTTT.

The CDR3 is CASSSDGTMWRGYTF. CDR3 in DNA: TGCGCCAGCAGCTCGGACGGCACAATGTGGCGTGGCTACACCTTC. V and J are TRBV5-1 and TRBJ1-2; D gene ambiguous. Germline-derived CDR1 and CDR2 are SGHRS and YFSETQ. V was cut by 3 bases and J by 7 bases, with 19 bases left in between. The CDR3 is 15 amino acids.

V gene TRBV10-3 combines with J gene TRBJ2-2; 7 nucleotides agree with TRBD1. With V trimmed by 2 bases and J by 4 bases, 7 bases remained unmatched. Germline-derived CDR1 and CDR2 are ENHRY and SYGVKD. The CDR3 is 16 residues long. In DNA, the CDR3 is TGTGCCATCAGTGAGATAGGGGGCGCGGGCACCGGGGAGCTGTTTTTT. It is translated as CAISEIGGAGTGELFF.

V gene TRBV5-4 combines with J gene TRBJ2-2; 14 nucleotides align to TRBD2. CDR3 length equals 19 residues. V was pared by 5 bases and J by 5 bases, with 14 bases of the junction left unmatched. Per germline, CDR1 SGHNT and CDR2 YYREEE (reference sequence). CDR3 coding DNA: TGTGCCAGCAGTCAGCTTGCTAGGACTAGCGGGGGGCGGACCGGGGAGCTGTTTTTT. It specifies CASSQLARTSGGRTGELFF. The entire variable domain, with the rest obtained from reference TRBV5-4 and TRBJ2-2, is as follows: ETGVTQSPTHLIKTRGQQVTLRCSSQSGHNTVSWYQQALGQGPQFIFQYYREEENGRGNFPPRFSGLQFPNYSSELNVNALELDDSALYLCASSQLARTSGGRTGELFFGEGSRLTVL.

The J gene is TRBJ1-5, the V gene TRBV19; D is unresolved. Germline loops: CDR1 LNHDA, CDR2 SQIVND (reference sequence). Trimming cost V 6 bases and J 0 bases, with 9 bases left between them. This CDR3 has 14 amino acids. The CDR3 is CASRVSNSNQPQHF. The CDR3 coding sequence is TGTGCCAGTAGAGTCAGTAATAGCAATCAGCCCCAGCATTTT. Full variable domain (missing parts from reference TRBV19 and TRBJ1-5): DGGITQSPKYLFRKEGQNVTLSCEQNLNHDAMYWYRQDPGQGLRLIYYSQIVNDFQKGDIAEGYSVSREKKESFPLTVTSAQKNPTAFYLCASRVSNSNQPQHFGDGTRLSIL.